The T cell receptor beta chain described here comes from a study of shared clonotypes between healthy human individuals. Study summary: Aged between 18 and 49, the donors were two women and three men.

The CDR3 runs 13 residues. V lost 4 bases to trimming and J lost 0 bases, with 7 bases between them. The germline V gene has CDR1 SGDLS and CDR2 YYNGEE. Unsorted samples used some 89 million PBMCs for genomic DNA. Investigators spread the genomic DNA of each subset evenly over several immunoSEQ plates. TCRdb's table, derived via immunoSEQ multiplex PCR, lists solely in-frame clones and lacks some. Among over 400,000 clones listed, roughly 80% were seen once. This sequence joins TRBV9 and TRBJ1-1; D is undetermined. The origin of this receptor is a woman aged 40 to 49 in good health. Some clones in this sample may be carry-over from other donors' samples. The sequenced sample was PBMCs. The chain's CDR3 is CASSLGMNTEAFF. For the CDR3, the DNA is TGTGCCAGCAGCCTTGGGATGAACACTGAAGCTTTCTTT.